The 8 T cell receptor beta chains below all came from one sample that was sequenced in a study of T-cell reconstitution after alpha-beta-depleted transplantation in children. It was with unique molecular identifiers that the TCRbeta library was prepared. TCRdb called the PCR reads again in MiXCR, with one record for every CDR3 protein. The sample records 250,000 to 400,000 distinct CDR3 sequences, approximately 23% being singletons. Sequencing used PBMCs, mostly from graft donor cells, obtained 180 days after TCRalphabeta/CD19-depleted stem cell transplant. Receptors originate from a male patient between 5 and 17 years old who had a stem cell transplant for acute lymphoblastic leukemia, so the T cells may come from the graft donor.

The sample holds a few counts of this clonotype. V usage is TRBV10-3 and J usage is TRBJ2-5; TRBD2 agrees at 7 bases. Germline V gene data show CDR1 as ENHRY and CDR2 as SYGVKD. The CDR3 covers 15 residues. The V and J ends lost 5 bases and 5 bases, in that order; junction bases with no gene match: 11. DNA for the CDR3: TGTGCCATCAGTCTCTCCCCCTCCGGGAGGGAGACCCAGTACTTC. It specifies CAISLSPSGRETQYF.

The chain recombines TRBV20-1 with TRBJ1-5; D uncertain. V shed 4 bases and J shed 4 bases, with 11 bases lying between them. Germline values: CDR1 DFQATT, CDR2 SNEGSKA (reference sequence). This CDR3 region has 13 residues. The chain's CDR3 is CSAKGLGNQPQHF. CDR3 sequence (DNA): TGCAGTGCTAAGGGTTTGGGGAATCAGCCCCAGCATTTT.

The J gene is TRBJ2-5, the V gene TRBV18; D is possibly TRBD1 or TRBD2 (6 bases each). Per the germline V gene, CDR1 is KGHSH and CDR2 is LQKENI. Trimming shortened V by 10 bases and J by 2 bases, and 11 bases separated the two germline ends. The CDR3 has 12 residues. CDR3 residues: CATGGWQETQYF. The CDR3 DNA reads as TGTGCCACCGGGGGCTGGCAAGAGACCCAGTACTTC. The variable domain in full, completed from reference TRBV18 and TRBJ2-5, reads NAGVMQNPRHLVRRRGQEARLRCSPMKGHSHVYWYRQLPEEGLKFMVYLQKENIIDESGMPKERFSAEFPKEGPSILRIQQVVRGDSAAYFCATGGWQETQYFGPGTRLLVL.

This clonotype was observed at least ten times. The V gene is TRBV6-5, the J gene TRBJ1-1, with D possibly matching TRBD1 (5 bases). Trimming removed 0 bases from V and 0 bases from J, with 8 bases in between. The CDR3 totals 15 residues. Germline V lookup: CDR1 MNHEY, CDR2 SVGAGI. The CDR3: CASSYSRGLNTEAFF. The CDR3 bases are TGTGCCAGCAGTTACTCGAGGGGTCTGAACACTGAAGCTTTCTTT.

The chain uses TRBV5-1 and TRBJ1-1; D gene uncertain. This CDR3 is 13 amino acids long. V was trimmed by 4 bases and J by 2 bases, leaving 9 bases between them. The V gene's germline CDR1 is SGHRS and CDR2 YFSETQ. CDR3 sequence: CASSRILNTEAFF. The CDR3 nucleotides read TGCGCCAGCAGCCGGATACTAAACACTGAAGCTTTCTTT.

In nucleotides, the CDR3 is TGTGCCAGCAGCTCACAGGGGGCCGACGGGGAGCTGTTTTTT. It specifies CASSSQGADGELFF. The rearrangement links TRBV7-3 to TRBJ2-2; 9 bases are shared with TRBD1. The CDR3 has 14 amino acids. Germline CDR1 is SGHTA and CDR2 is FQGTGA. After removal of 4 bases from V and 7 bases from J, the junction contained 4 bases not matched to a gene.

The chain is built from TRBV6-5 and TRBJ1-1; D may be TRBD1 (5 bases). Germline CDR1 reads MNHEY; CDR2 reads SVGAGI. The CDR3 loop spans 15 amino acids. Trimming stripped 3 bases from V and 2 bases from J, with 13 bases between. The CDR3 is CASSYEGQINTEAFF. The CDR3 DNA reads TGTGCCAGCAGTTATGAAGGACAAATAAACACTGAAGCTTTCTTT.

The V and J genes are TRBV7-3 and TRBJ2-6; 8 bases align to TRBD1. Germline CDR1 SGHTA, CDR2 FQGTGA. CDR3 size: 17 residues. J was trimmed by 3 bases and V by 5 bases; bases with no gene match: 9. This CDR3 reads CASSRTGPLFGANVLTF. The CDR3 DNA is TGTGCCAGCAGCCGGACAGGGCCCCTCTTTGGGGCCAACGTCCTGACTTTC.